Below are 28 T cell receptor beta chains sequenced from a single sample in a study of T cell repertoires in cytomegalovirus infection. TCRdb itself ran the reads through MiXCR, one entry per CDR3 protein. The table has about 260,000 distinct CDR3 sequences, around 13% seen once; the top ten hold roughly 9.7%. The source material was PBMCs. The receptors were sampled from a human donor in good health (CMV status not recorded). Some clones in this sample may be carry-over from other donors' samples.

This clonotype was counted many times. The chain combines TRBV12-3 or TRBV12-4 with TRBJ1-2; weak D call: TRBD1 (6 bases). V lost 6 bases to trimming and J lost 3 bases, with 17 bases between them. The length of the CDR3 is 15 residues. The CDR3 DNA reads as TGTGCCAGCAGCCCCCAGGGGAGGGAGCACTATGGCTACACCTTC. Its protein product is CASSPQGREHYGYTF.

This clonotype was seen more than once but under ten times. This rearrangement joins TRBV19 to TRBJ1-4; a possible D gene is TRBD1 (6 bases). The germline V gene encodes CDR1 LNHDA and CDR2 SQIVND (reference sequence). This CDR3 region has 11 residues. Trimming removed 7 bases from V and 8 bases from J, with 8 bases in between. The CDR3 here is CASIGQEKLFF. The CDR3 DNA reads as TGTGCCAGTATCGGACAGGAAAAACTGTTTTTT.

The chain carries TRBV28 and TRBJ1-6; 10 bases align to TRBD1. Germline CDR1 and CDR2: MDHEN and SYDVKM. V lost 6 bases and J lost 15; bases outside the gene matches: 11. The CDR3 covers 14 residues. CDR3 DNA sequence: TGTGCCAGCAGCCTGGGACAGGGGCCGATAGTCCTCCACTTT. Translating it yields CASSLGQGPIVLHF.

This clonotype has ten or more counts. CDR3 nucleotides: TGTGCCAGCAGTTACTCGAGGGTCTCCTACAATGAGCAGTTCTTC. Residues: CASSYSRVSYNEQFF. The genes are TRBV6-2 or TRBV6-3 and TRBJ2-1; a possible D gene is TRBD2 (5 bases). V lost 0 bases to trimming and J lost 0 bases, with 6 bases between them. Germline V gene sequence: CDR1 MNHEY, CDR2 SVGEGT. CDR3 length: 15 residues.

This clonotype was counted only a few times. The J gene is TRBJ1-2, the V gene TRBV28; D remains ambiguous. The V gene's germline CDR1 is MDHEN and CDR2 SYDVKM. This CDR3 has 13 residues. Trimming took off 6 bases at V and 4 bases at J, with 12 bases between the two ends. CDR3 protein: CASSLGPLYGYTF. DNA for the CDR3: TGTGCCAGCAGCCTCGGACCCCTCTATGGCTACACCTTC.

A few counts support this clonotype. This chain joins TRBV10-3 and TRBJ2-5; weak D call: TRBD2 (6 bases). Per the germline V gene, CDR1 is ENHRY and CDR2 is SYGVKD. The CDR3 is 14 amino acids. V was pared by 6 bases and J by 1 base, with 12 bases between. The CDR3 sequence: CAIRGGRPQETQYF. CDR3 DNA: TGTGCCATCAGGGGGGGACGGCCCCAAGAGACCCAGTACTTC.

V and J are TRBV5-6 and TRBJ2-7; a weak D match, TRBD1 (7 bases). The CDR3 is made up of 12 amino acids. From germline, CDR1 is SGHDT and CDR2 YYEEEE. Trimming took 5 bases from V and 6 from J, leaving 12 bases between them. The CDR3 loop reads CASSIQGGEQYF. CDR3 DNA sequence: TGTGCCAGCAGTATCCAGGGGGGCGAGCAGTACTTC.

This clonotype has only a few counts. This chain joins TRBV7-8 and TRBJ1-6; a weak D match, TRBD1 (6 bases). With 1 base removed from V and 7 bases from J, the gap between germline ends came to 14 bases. This CDR3 has 16 amino acids. Germline V gives CDR1 SGHVS, CDR2 FQNEAQ. In nucleotides, the CDR3 is TGTGCCAGCAGCTTAGTCGCCGGGACATTAAATTCACCCCTCCACTTT. It codes for CASSLVAGTLNSPLHF.

In the case of this clonotype: A much larger clone differs by one base, so this may be a read error. V usage is TRBV6-6 and J usage is TRBJ1-4; unclear D gene. CDR1 and CDR2 (germline): MNHNY, SVGAGI (reference sequence). The CDR3 has 17 residues. DNA for the CDR3: TGTGCCAGCAGCCCCGCCGGCTGGGGTATTGCTAATGGAAAACTGTTTTTT. Protein product: CASSPAGWGIANGKLFF.

There are many counts of this clonotype. The chain is built from TRBV7-3 and TRBJ1-1; D is unresolved. The CDR3 sequence is 13 residues long. In germline, CDR1 is SGHTA, CDR2 FQGTGA. V dropped 2 bases and J dropped 0 bases, with 4 bases sitting between them. The DNA of the CDR3 is TGTGCCAGCAGCTTACAAGTGAACACTGAAGCTTTCTTT. This sequence encodes CASSLQVNTEAFF.

In its sample, this clonotype was seen a few times. The V gene is TRBV20-1, the J gene TRBJ1-4; a possible D gene is TRBD1 (6 bases). CDR3 length equals 15 residues. Germline assignment: CDR1 DFQATT and CDR2 SNEGSKA (reference sequence). The ends were cut back, 0 bases at V and 4 bases at J, with 12 bases in the middle. The CDR3 spells CSARDGGGSNEKLFF. The CDR3 DNA reads as TGCAGTGCTAGAGATGGAGGGGGAAGTAATGAAAAACTGTTTTTT.

Many counts were recorded for this clonotype. The chain uses TRBV7-9 and TRBJ2-2, with D perhaps matching TRBD1 or TRBD2 (5 bases each). V shed 0 bases and J shed 1 base, with 12 bases lying between them. CDR1 SEHNR and CDR2 FQNEAQ come from the germline V gene (reference sequence). This CDR3 spans 17 amino acids. The CDR3 nucleotides are TGTGCCAGCAGCTTAGCGGTGTGGGACGGGAACACCGGGGAGCTGTTTTTT. It encodes CASSLAVWDGNTGELFF. The full variable domain, rest sourced from reference TRBV7-9 and TRBJ2-2, is DTGVSQNPRHKITKRGQNVTFRCDPISEHNRLYWYRQTLGQGPEFLTYFQNEAQLEKSRLLSDRFSAERPKGSFSTLEIQRTEQGDSAMYLCASSLAVWDGNTGELFFGEGSRLTVL.

This clonotype was observed a few times. The chain has TRBV7-6 and TRBJ2-3; 10 bases line up with TRBD2. The CDR3 is made up of 16 amino acids. With V trimmed by 3 bases and J by 5 bases, 8 bases remained unmatched. Germline lookup yields CDR1 SGHVS and CDR2 FNYEAQ. This CDR3 reads CASSFDGTSARDTQYF. The DNA of the CDR3 is TGTGCCAGCAGCTTTGATGGGACTAGCGCTAGAGATACGCAGTATTTT.

The CDR3 reads CSASRGERGHTDTQYF. The CDR3 DNA reads as TGCAGTGCTAGTAGGGGCGAGAGGGGGCACACAGATACGCAGTATTTT. The chain has TRBV20-1 and TRBJ2-3; 7 nucleotides line up with TRBD1. CDR1 is DFQATT, CDR2 SNEGSKA, per germline (reference sequence). The length of the CDR3 is 16 residues. V shed 3 bases, J shed 2 bases, and the junction held 11 bases outside the gene matches.

This clonotype was seen more than once but under ten times. This chain uses TRBV14 with TRBJ2-7, with D unclear. V was clipped by 0 bases and J by 5 bases, with 14 bases between them. CDR3 length: 15 residues. Germline V gives CDR1 SGHDN, CDR2 FVKESK. CDR3 sequence (DNA): TGTGCCAGCAGCCAAGATATCGACGTCCGTCACGAGCAGTACTTC. Translating it yields CASSQDIDVRHEQYF.

This clonotype was picked up many times. J is TRBJ1-6 and V is TRBV12-3 or TRBV12-4; D is ambiguous. The length of the CDR3 is 14 residues. V lost 1 base, J lost 3 bases, and 4 bases lay in between. The chain's CDR3 is CASSLDLYNSPLHF. The CDR3, as DNA: TGTGCCAGCAGTTTAGACCTCTATAATTCACCCCTCCACTTT.

This clonotype is a singleton in its sample. Being one base from a much bigger clone, this may be a read error. The chain recombines TRBV7-2 with TRBJ2-1, with D uncertain. Trimming shortened V by 5 bases and J by 2 bases, and 13 bases separated the two germline ends. The CDR3 length is 15 residues. Germline V gives CDR1 SGHTA, CDR2 FQGNSA. CDR3 sequence: CASSTTIGTYNEQFF. The CDR3 bases are TGTGCCAGCAGCACTACTATCGGAACCTACAATGAGCAGTTCTTC.

This clonotype was detected ten times or more. The V gene is TRBV7-2, the J gene TRBJ2-5, with D perhaps matching TRBD1 or TRBD2 (5 bases each). CDR3 length: 17 residues. Germline V CDR1 and CDR2: SGHTA, FQGNSA. V lost 1 base and J lost 2, with 17 bases in between. The CDR3 sequence: CASSLGRDASWQETQYF. In DNA form, the CDR3 reads TGTGCCAGCAGCTTAGGTCGGGACGCGTCCTGGCAAGAGACCCAGTACTTC.

This clonotype was detected ten times or more. The rearrangement links TRBV28 to TRBJ2-5; D remains unclear. Germline CDR1 MDHEN, CDR2 SYDVKM. V was clipped by 1 base and J by 5 bases, with 5 bases between them. This CDR3 has 12 residues. As DNA, the CDR3 is TGTGCCAGCAGTTTATACGGGGAGACCCAGTACTTC. Amino acid sequence: CASSLYGETQYF.

Worth noting for this clonotype: An end of the junction differs from the germline gene, which may be a read error. The CDR3 region is CASRPLEEGYEKLVF. The CDR3 bases are TGTGCCAGCAGGCCCCTTGAGGAGGGTTATGAAAAACTGGTTTTT. The chain is built from TRBV6-2 or TRBV6-3 and TRBJ1-4; D remains unclear. The V gene's germline CDR1 is MNHEY and CDR2 SVGEGT. The CDR3 loop spans 15 amino acids.

This clonotype was recorded many times. This chain connects TRBV19 to TRBJ2-7; unclear D gene. V lost 6 bases and J lost 6, with 12 bases in between. Germline CDR1 is LNHDA and CDR2 is SQIVND (reference sequence). The CDR3 runs 12 residues. The CDR3 region is CASSQIWGEQYF. DNA for the CDR3: TGTGCCAGTAGCCAGATATGGGGCGAGCAGTACTTC.

This clonotype has ten or more counts. The chain links TRBV7-2 to TRBJ2-3; the match to TRBD2 covers 10 bases. CDR3 length: 17 residues. V gave up 6 bases and J gave up 2 bases; unmatched junction bases: 11. CDR1 SGHTA and CDR2 FQGNSA come from the germline V gene. CDR3 in amino acids: CASRHTGTSDPTDTQYF. For the CDR3, the DNA is TGTGCCAGCAGACATACCGGGACTAGCGACCCCACAGATACGCAGTATTTT.

This clonotype was seen a handful of times. The V and J genes are TRBV12-3 or TRBV12-4 and TRBJ1-6; 7 bases are a match to TRBD1. J lost 7 bases, V lost 7 bases, and 7 bases had no gene match. The CDR3 runs to 14 residues. CDR3 sequence reads: CASTATGLNSPLHF. The CDR3 DNA follows: TGTGCCAGCACCGCGACAGGGCTAAATTCACCCCTCCACTTT.

This clonotype was seen repeatedly, ten times or more. This chain connects TRBV7-6 to TRBJ2-3; D is possibly TRBD1 or TRBD2 (5 bases each). The germline CDR1 and CDR2 sequences are SGHVS and FNYEAQ. With 5 bases removed from V and 4 bases from J, the gap between germline ends came to 13 bases. This CDR3 is 14 amino acids long. The CDR3 nucleotides read TGTGCCAGCAGCACTGGGACCACCCCAGATACGCAGTATTTT. Translating gives CASSTGTTPDTQYF.

The V and J genes are TRBV28 and TRBJ1-1, with D uncertain. Trimming shortened V by 3 bases and J by 3 bases, and 11 bases separated the two germline ends. CDR3 length: 14 amino acids. CDR1 is MDHEN and CDR2 is SYDVKM in the germline V gene. This CDR3 reads CASSFPTWDTEAFF. The CDR3 DNA follows: TGTGCCAGCAGTTTTCCGACTTGGGACACTGAAGCTTTCTTT.

The chain employs TRBV9 and TRBJ2-7; 9 nucleotides match TRBD1. Trimming at V came to 4 bases and at J to 3 bases, leaving 11 bases not matched to a gene. The CDR3 runs 16 residues. CDR1 is SGDLS, CDR2 YYNGEE, per germline. The CDR3 reads CASSIGSGTGIYEQYF. Here the CDR3 DNA reads TGTGCCAGCAGCATCGGTTCCGGGACAGGGATCTACGAGCAGTACTTC.

This clonotype occurred many times. The J gene is TRBJ2-1, the V gene TRBV7-9; a weak D match, TRBD1 (5 bases). Germline CDR1 is SEHNR and CDR2 is FQNEAQ (reference sequence). The V gene lost 2 bases and the J gene lost 5 bases, with 13 bases spanning the gap. The CDR3 consists of 15 residues. CDR3 amino acids: CASSLWGDLDNEQFF. CDR3 sequence (DNA): TGTGCCAGCAGCTTATGGGGCGATTTGGACAATGAGCAGTTCTTC.

The table lists this clonotype with a few counts. This chain's CDR3 is CASSYSGRYNEQFF. The CDR3 bases are TGTGCCAGCAGTTACAGCGGGAGATACAATGAGCAGTTCTTC. The chain employs TRBV27 and TRBJ2-1; TRBD2 agrees at 8 bases. Trimming removed 4 bases from V and 4 bases from J; junction bases left unmatched: 3. There are 14 residues in the CDR3. Germline values: CDR1 MNHEY, CDR2 SMNVEV (reference sequence).